The 11 T cell receptor beta chains given below trace back to one sample, sequenced in a study of T cell responses to AZD1222 COVID-19 vaccine. The table came from immunoSEQ multiplex PCR; TCRdb's copy has only in-frame clones and leaves some out. Among about 78,000 clones listed, roughly nine tenths were seen once. The material was peripheral blood, obtained 28 days after the second AZD1222 dose. The receptors derive from an adult who received the AZD1222 COVID-19 vaccine.

The J gene is TRBJ1-1, the V gene TRBV6-5; D might be TRBD1 (6 bases). With 2 bases removed from V and 3 bases from J, the gap between germline ends came to 7 bases. The CDR3 is 13 residues long. CDR1 is MNHEY and CDR2 is SVGAGI in the germline V gene. Written as DNA, the CDR3 is TGTGCCAGCAGTTACGAGGGGGACACTGAAGCTTTCTTT. Translating it yields CASSYEGDTEAFF.

The gene calls are TRBV6-5 and TRBJ1-3; D ambiguous. The CDR3 is 14 amino acids. Trimming left V 2 bases short and J 4 bases short, with 9 bases between. CDR1 is MNHEY and CDR2 is SVGAGI in the germline V gene. The CDR3: CASSYGGIGNTIYF. CDR3 DNA sequence: TGTGCCAGCAGTTACGGAGGGATCGGAAACACCATATATTTT.

V gene TRBV6-4 combines with J gene TRBJ2-7; 12 bases match TRBD2. Trimming took 6 bases from V and 7 from J; bases not matched to a gene: 7. The germline V gene encodes CDR1 MRHNA and CDR2 SNTAGT. The CDR3 runs 14 residues. The CDR3 DNA reads as TGTGCCAGCAGCCTGACTAGCGGGAGCATTGAGCAGTACTTC. Its protein product is CASSLTSGSIEQYF.

This clone was observed a single time. J is TRBJ1-2 and V is TRBV7-8; TRBD1 might be the D (5 bases). V was clipped by 0 bases and J by 4 bases, with 18 bases between them. The CDR3 is 17 residues long. Germline V gene sequence: CDR1 SGHVS, CDR2 FQNEAQ. CDR3 bases: TGTGCCAGCAGCTTAGCGCGGTGGCGGGGCGGTGGCTATGGCTACACCTTC. Its translation: CASSLARWRGGGYGYTF.

This clone was observed once. The rearrangement joins TRBV30 to TRBJ1-2, with D perhaps matching TRBD1 (5 bases). The CDR3 contains 10 residues. Germline V gene sequence: CDR1 GTSNPN, CDR2 SVGIG (reference sequence). V was pared by 7 bases and J by 8 bases, with 11 bases between. CDR3 residues: CAYSGDGYTF. The CDR3 DNA reads TGTGCCTACTCGGGGGACGGCTACACCTTC. The full variable domain, completed using reference TRBV30 and TRBJ1-2, is SQTIHQWPATLVQPVGSPLSLECTVEGTSNPNLYWYRQAAGRGLQLLFYSVGIGQISSEVPQNLSASRPQDRQFILSSKKLLLSDSGFYLCAYSGDGYTFGSGTRLTVV.

The genes are TRBV18 and TRBJ1-1; no clear D gene. This CDR3 contains 13 residues. Trimming pared 3 bases from V and 0 bases from J, leaving 5 bases between. Germline V gene data show CDR1 as KGHSH and CDR2 as LQKENI. The CDR3, as DNA: TGTGCCAGCTCACCGGCGTTGAACACTGAAGCTTTCTTT. This gives the protein CASSPALNTEAFF.

The rearrangement links TRBV3-1 (or the pseudogene TRBV3-2) to TRBJ1-5, with a tentative D call TRBD1 (5 bases). The CDR3 runs to 13 residues. Germline-derived CDR1 and CDR2 are LGHDT and YNNKEL (reference sequence). V shed 1 base and J shed 4 bases, with 5 bases lying between them. The CDR3 bases are TGTGCCAGCAGCCAAGGGGGGAATCAGCCCCAGCATTTT. Protein product: CASSQGGNQPQHF.

CDR3 sequence: CASSPEDSVLEAFF. CDR3 bases: TGTGCCAGCAGCCCAGAGGACTCGGTCCTTGAAGCTTTCTTT. The chain has TRBV9 and TRBJ1-1; D not certain. From germline, CDR1 is SGDLS and CDR2 YYNGEE. The V end lost 4 bases, the J end lost 7 bases, and 17 bases lay between the germline ends. CDR3 length: 14 amino acids. The full variable domain, completed using reference TRBV9 and TRBJ1-1, is DSGVTQTPKHLITATGQRVTLRCSPRSGDLSVYWYQQSLDQGLQFLIQYYNGEERAKGNILERFSAQQFPDLHSELNLSSLELGDSALYFCASSPEDSVLEAFFGQGTRLTVV.

This clone was observed once. This sequence joins TRBV18 and TRBJ1-5; possible D gene TRBD1, 6 bases. Germline lookup yields CDR1 KGHSH and CDR2 LQKENI. There are 15 residues in the CDR3. Trimming removed 6 bases at V and 2 bases at J, with 14 bases between. The CDR3 DNA reads TGTGCCAGCTCGCCCCCAGGGGAGGGCAATCAGCCCCAGCATTTT. This sequence encodes CASSPPGEGNQPQHF.

This chain links TRBV6-6 with TRBJ2-7; no definite D call. The germline V gene has CDR1 MNHNY and CDR2 SVGAGI (reference sequence). The CDR3 covers 13 residues. The V and J ends lost 2 bases and 0 bases respectively, with 5 bases between them. The CDR3 DNA reads TGTGCCAGCAGTTACGTGGCCTCCTACGAGCAGTACTTC. Translation: CASSYVASYEQYF.

The table lists this clone with a few counts. The V call is TRBV11-2, the J call TRBJ1-6; D gene ambiguous. The CDR3 runs to 15 residues. CDR1 SGHAT and CDR2 FQNNGV come from the germline V gene. V gave up 1 base and J gave up 9 bases, with 13 bases separating them. As DNA, the CDR3 is TGTGCCAGCAGCTTAGTTCAAGGGTTGGGTTCACCCCTCCACTTT. Translated: CASSLVQGLGSPLHF.